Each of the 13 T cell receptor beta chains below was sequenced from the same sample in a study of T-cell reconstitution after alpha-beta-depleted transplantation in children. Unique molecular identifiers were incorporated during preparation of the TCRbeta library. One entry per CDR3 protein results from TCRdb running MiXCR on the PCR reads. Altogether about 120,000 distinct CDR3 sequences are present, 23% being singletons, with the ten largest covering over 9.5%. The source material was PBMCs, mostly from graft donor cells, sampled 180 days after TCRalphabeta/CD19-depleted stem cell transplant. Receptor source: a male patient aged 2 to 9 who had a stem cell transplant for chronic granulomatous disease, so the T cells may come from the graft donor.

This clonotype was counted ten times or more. Here the CDR3 reads CSARDPLLAGLQETQYF. Here the CDR3 DNA reads TGCAGTGCTAGAGATCCCCTGCTAGCGGGACTCCAGGAGACCCAGTACTTC. The chain links TRBV20-1 to TRBJ2-5; TRBD2 matches at 9 bases. Germline V gene lookup returns CDR1 DFQATT and CDR2 SNEGSKA (reference sequence). V shed 0 bases and J 5 bases; nucleotides not matched to a gene: 13. This CDR3 has 17 residues.

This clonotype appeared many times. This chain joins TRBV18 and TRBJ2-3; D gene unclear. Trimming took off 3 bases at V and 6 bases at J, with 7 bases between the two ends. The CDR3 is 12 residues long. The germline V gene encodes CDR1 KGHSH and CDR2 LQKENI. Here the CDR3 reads CASSPAVDTQYF. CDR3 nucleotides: TGTGCCAGCTCACCGGCCGTGGATACGCAGTATTTT.

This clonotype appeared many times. CDR3 residues: CASSFSNTGELFF. The CDR3 nucleotides are TGTGCCAGCAGTTTTAGTAACACCGGGGAGCTGTTTTTT. The gene calls are TRBV28 and TRBJ2-2; D gene ambiguous. Germline V gene lookup returns CDR1 MDHEN and CDR2 SYDVKM. The CDR3 runs 13 residues. The V and J ends lost 3 bases and 2 bases respectively, with 4 bases between them.

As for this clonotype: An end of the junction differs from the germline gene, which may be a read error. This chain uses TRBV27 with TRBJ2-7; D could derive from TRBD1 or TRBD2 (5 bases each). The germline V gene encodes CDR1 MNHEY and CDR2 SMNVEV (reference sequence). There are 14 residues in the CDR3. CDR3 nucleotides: TGTGCCAGCAGGACGACTGGGGGTCGGTACGGGCAGTATTTC. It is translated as CASRTTGGRYGQYF.

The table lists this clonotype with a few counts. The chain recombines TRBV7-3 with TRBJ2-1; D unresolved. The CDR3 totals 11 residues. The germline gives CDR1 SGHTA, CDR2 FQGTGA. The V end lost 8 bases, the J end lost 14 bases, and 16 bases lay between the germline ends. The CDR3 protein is CASGNRRTKFF. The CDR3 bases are TGTGCCAGCGGCAATCGGCGAACAAAGTTCTTC. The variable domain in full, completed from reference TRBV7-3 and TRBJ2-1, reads GAGVSQTPSNKVTEKGKYVELRCDPISGHTALYWYRQSLGQGPEFLIYFQGTGAADDSGLPNDRFFAVRPEGSVSTLKIQRTERGDSAVYLCASGNRRTKFFGPGTRLTVL.

The CDR3 here is CSVVPYGTDTQYF. In DNA, the CDR3 is TGCAGCGTTGTCCCCTACGGGACAGATACGCAGTATTTT. The V call is TRBV29-1, the J call TRBJ2-3; D gene unclear. This CDR3 region has 13 residues. Trimming cost V 4 bases and J 3 bases, with 11 bases left between them. Per the germline V gene, CDR1 is SQVTM and CDR2 is ANQGSEA.

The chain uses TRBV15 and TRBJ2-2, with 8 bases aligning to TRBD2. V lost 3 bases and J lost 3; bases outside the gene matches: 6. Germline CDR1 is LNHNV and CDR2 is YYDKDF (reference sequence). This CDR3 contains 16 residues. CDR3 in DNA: TGTGCCACCAGCAGCACCGGGACTAGAGACACCGGGGAGCTGTTTTTT. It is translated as CATSSTGTRDTGELFF.

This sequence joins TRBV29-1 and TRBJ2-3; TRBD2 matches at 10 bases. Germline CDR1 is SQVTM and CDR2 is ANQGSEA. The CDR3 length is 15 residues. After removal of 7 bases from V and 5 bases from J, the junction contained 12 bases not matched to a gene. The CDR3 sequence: CSGTPTRLAGDTQYF. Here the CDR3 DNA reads TGCAGCGGCACCCCGACCCGACTAGCGGGAGATACGCAGTATTTT.

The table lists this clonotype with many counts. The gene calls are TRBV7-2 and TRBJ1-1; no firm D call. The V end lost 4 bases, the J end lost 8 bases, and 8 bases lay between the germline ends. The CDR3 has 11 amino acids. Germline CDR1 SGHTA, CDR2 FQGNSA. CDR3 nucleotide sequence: TGTGCCAGCAGCTCAAGGACCGAAGCTTTCTTT. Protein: CASSSRTEAFF.

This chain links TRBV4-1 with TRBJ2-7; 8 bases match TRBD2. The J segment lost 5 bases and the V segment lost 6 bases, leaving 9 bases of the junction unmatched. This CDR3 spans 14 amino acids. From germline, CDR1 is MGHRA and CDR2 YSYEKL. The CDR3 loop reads CASRNPGLGNEQYF. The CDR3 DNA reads TGCGCCAGCAGAAATCCGGGACTAGGTAACGAGCAGTACTTC.

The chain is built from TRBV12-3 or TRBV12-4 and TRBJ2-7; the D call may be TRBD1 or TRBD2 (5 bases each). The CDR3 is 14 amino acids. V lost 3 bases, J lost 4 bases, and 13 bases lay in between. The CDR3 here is CASSFRGLGYEQYF. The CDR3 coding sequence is TGTGCCAGCAGTTTTCGGGGCCTAGGATACGAGCAGTACTTC.

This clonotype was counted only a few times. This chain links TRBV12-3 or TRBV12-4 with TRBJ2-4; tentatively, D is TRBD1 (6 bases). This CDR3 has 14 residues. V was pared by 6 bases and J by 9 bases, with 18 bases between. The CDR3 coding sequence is TGTGCCAGCAGCCCGCCGGGACACAGTTTCATTCAGTACTTC. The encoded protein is CASSPPGHSFIQYF.

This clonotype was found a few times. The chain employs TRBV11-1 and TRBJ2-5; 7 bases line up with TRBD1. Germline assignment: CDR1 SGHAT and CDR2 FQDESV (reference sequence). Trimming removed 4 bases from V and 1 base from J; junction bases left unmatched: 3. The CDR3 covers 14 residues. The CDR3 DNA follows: TGTGCCAGCAGCTCACGACAGGGCCAAGAGACCCAGTACTTC. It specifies CASSSRQGQETQYF.